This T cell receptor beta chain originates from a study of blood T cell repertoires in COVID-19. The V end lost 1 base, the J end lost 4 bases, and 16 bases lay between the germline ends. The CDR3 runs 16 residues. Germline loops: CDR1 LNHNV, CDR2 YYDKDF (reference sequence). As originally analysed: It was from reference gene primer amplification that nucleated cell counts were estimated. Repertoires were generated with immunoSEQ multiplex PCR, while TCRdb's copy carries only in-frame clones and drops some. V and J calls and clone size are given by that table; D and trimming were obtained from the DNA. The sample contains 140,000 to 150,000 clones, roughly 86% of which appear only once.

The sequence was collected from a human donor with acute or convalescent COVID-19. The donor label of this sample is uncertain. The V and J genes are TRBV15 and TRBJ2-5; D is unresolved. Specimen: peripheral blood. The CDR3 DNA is TGTGCCACCAGCAGAGTCGGTTCAGCCTCGGGAGAGACCCAGTACTTC. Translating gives CATSRVGSASGETQYF.